This TCR beta chain was obtained from a study of blood T cell repertoires in COVID-19. Germline values: CDR1 MDHEN, CDR2 SYDVKM. The length of the CDR3 is 13 residues. Trimming took off 5 bases at V and 2 bases at J, with 10 bases between the two ends. Sequencing used immunoSEQ multiplex PCR; TCRdb keeps in-frame clones, though not all of them. The table has about 110,000 clones, approximately 78% seen once; the top ten hold 6.5% to 10%. This receptor was taken from a man between 65 and 80 years old with acute or convalescent COVID-19. The sequencing sample was made of peripheral blood. The J gene is TRBJ2-7, the V gene TRBV28; D is perhaps TRBD1 (6 bases). In nucleotides, the CDR3 is TGTGCCAGCAGTCCAGGACAGCCCTACGAGCAGTACTTC. Translating it yields CASSPGQPYEQYF.